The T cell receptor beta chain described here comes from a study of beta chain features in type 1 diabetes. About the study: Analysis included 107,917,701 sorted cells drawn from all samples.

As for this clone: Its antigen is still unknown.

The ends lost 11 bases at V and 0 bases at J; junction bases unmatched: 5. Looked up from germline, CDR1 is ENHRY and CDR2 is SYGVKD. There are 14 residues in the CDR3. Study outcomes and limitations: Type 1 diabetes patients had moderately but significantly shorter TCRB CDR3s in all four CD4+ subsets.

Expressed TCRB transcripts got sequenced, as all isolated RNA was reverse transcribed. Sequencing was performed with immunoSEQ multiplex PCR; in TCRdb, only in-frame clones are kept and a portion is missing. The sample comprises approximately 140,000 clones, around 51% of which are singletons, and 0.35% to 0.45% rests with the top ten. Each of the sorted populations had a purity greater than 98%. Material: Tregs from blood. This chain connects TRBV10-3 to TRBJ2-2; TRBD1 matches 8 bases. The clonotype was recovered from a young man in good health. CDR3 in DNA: TGTGCCTCCGGACAGGGCTCGAACACCGGGGAGCTGTTTTTT. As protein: CASGQGSNTGELFF.